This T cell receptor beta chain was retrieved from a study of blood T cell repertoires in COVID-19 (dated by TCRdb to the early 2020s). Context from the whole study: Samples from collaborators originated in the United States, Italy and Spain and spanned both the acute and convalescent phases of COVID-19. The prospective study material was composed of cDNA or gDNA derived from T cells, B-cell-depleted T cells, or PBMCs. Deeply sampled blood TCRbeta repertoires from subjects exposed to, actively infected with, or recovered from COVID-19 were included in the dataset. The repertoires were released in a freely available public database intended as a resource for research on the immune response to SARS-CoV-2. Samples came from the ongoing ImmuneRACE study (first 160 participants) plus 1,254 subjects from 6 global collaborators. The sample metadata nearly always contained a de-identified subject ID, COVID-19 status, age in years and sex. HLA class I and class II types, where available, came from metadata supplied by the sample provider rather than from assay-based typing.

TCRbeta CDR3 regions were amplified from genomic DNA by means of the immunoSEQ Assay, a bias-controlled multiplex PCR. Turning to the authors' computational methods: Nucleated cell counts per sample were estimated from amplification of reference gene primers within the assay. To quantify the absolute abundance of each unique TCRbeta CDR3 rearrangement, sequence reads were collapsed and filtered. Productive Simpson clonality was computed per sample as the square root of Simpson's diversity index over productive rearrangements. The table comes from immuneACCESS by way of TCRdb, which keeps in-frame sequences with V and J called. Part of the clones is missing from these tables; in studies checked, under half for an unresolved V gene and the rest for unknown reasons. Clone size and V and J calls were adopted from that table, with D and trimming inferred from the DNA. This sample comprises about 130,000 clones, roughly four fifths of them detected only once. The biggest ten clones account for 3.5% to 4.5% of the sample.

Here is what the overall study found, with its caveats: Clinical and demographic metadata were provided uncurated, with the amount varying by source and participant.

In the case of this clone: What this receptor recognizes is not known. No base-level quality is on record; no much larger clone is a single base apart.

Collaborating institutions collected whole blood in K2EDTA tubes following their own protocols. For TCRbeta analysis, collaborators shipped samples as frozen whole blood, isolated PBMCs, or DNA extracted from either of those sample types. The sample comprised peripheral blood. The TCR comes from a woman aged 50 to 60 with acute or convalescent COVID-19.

The CDR3 protein is CASSQTSASSYEQYF. Read as DNA, the sequence is TGTGCCAGCAGCCAGACTAGCGCGAGCTCCTACGAGCAGTACTTC. The rearrangement combines TRBV9 with TRBJ2-7, and TRBD2 aligns with 8 junction nucleotides. From a lookup of the germline V gene, CDR1 and CDR2 are SGDLS and YYNGEE. V has 4 bases trimmed and J has 0 bases trimmed; junction bases matching no gene number 6. The CDR3 measures 15 amino acids from cysteine to phenylalanine. The sequence is cut down to CDR3 DNA, 45 bases in frame from base 1.